This T cell receptor (beta chain) was recorded in a study of tumor and adjacent non-tumor tissue in lung cancer. For the study at large: Aged about 31 to 80 years, patients included more than nine men and a few women with stage I to III disease.

Study-wide results and limits: TCR diversity was significantly greater in tumor than normal lung tissue.

Three rounds of nested PCR, following a modified ARM-PCR protocol, produced the TCRbeta library. MiXCR, applied by TCRdb to the multiplex PCR reads, yields one record per CDR3 protein. There are about 120,000 distinct CDR3 sequences in the sample; 66% occur only once, and about 13% lies in the top ten. A word on this clonotype: Its antigen remains unknown. Given a much more abundant clone one base away, this may be a read error.

The template was RNA from unsorted bulk tissue. The source material was lung tumor tissue. This clonotype originated in a man aged 25-45 years with non-small cell lung cancer.

The CDR3 DNA reads TGTGCCACCGGTGATTTACAGGGGGACACCGGGGAGCTGTTTTTT. This gives the protein CATGDLQGDTGELFF. The V gene is TRBV24-1, the J gene TRBJ2-2; TRBD1 aligns across 8 bases. This CDR3 contains 15 residues. Germline V gives CDR1 KGHDR, CDR2 SFDVKD.